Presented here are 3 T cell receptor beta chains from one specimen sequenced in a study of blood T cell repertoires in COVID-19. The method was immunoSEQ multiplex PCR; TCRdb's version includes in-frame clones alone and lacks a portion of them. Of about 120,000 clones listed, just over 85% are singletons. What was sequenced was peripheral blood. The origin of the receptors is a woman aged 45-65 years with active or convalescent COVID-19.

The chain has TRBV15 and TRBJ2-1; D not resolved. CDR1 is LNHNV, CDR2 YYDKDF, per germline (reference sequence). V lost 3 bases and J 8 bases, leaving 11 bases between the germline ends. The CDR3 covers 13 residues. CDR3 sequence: CATSSEPGYEQFF. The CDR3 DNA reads TGTGCCACCAGCAGTGAGCCAGGCTATGAGCAGTTCTTC.

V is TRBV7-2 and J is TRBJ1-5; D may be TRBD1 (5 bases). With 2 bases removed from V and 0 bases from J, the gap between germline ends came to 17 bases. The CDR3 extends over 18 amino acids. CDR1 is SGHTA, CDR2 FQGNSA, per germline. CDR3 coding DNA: TGTGCCAGCAGCTTAAGGGCTATCAGGGTGAATAGCAATCAGCCCCAGCATTTT. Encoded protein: CASSLRAIRVNSNQPQHF.

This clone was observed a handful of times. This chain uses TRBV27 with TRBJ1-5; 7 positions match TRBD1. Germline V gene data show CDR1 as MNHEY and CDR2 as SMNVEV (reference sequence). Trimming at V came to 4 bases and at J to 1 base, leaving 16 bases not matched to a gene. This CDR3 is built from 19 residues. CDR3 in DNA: TGTGCCAGCAGTTCCCCCTCGAAGGACAGGCCCGGCAGCAATCAGCCCCAGCATTTT. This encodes CASSSPSKDRPGSNQPQHF.